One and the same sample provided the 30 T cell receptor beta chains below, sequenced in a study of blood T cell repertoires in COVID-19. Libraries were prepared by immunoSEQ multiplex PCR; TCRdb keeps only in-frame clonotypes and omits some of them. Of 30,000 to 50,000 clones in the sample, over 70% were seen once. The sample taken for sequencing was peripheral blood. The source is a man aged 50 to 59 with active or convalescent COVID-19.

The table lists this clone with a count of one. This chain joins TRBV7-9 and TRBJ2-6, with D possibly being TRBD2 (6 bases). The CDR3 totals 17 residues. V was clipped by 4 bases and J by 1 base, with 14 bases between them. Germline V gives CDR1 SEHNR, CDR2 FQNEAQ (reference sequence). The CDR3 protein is CASSSPGRGSGANVLTF. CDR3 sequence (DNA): TGTGCCAGCAGCTCCCCGGGTCGGGGGTCTGGGGCCAACGTCCTGACTTTC.

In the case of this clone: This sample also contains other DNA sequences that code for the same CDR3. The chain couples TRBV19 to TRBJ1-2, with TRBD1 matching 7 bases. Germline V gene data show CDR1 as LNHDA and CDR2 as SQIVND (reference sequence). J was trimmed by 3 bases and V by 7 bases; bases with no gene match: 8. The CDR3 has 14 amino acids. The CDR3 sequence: CASTAPGTDYGYTF. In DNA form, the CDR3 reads TGTGCCAGTACCGCCCCCGGGACAGACTATGGCTACACCTTC. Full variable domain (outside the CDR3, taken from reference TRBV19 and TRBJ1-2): DGGITQSPKYLFRKEGQNVTLSCEQNLNHDAMYWYRQDPGQGLRLIYYSQIVNDFQKGDIAEGYSVSREKKESFPLTVTSAQKNPTAFYLCASTAPGTDYGYTFGSGTRLTVV.

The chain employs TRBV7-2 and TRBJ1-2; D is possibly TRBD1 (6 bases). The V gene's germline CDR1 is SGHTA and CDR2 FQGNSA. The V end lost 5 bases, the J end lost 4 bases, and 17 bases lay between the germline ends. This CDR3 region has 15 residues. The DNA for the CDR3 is TGTGCCAGCAGCCCCCGGGACACCCTCTTCTATGGCTACACCTTC. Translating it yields CASSPRDTLFYGYTF.

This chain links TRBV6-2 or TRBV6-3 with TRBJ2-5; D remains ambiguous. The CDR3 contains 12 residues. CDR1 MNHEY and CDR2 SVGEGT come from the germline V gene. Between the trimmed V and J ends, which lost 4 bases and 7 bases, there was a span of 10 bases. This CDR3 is CASSSPGRTQYF. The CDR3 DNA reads TGTGCCAGCAGTTCCCCCGGTCGGACCCAGTACTTC.

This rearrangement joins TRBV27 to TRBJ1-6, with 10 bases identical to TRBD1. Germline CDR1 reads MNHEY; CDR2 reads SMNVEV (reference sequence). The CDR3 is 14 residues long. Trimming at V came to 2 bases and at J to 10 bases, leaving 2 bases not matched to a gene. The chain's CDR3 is CASSLGQGDSPLHF. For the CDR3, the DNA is TGTGCCAGCAGTTTAGGACAGGGGGACTCACCCCTCCACTTT.

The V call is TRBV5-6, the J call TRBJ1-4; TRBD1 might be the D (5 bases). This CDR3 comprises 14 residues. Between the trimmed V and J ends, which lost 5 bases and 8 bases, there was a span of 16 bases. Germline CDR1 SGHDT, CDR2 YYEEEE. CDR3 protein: CASSSDRSSEKLFF. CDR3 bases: TGTGCCAGCAGTTCTGACAGATCCTCCGAAAAACTGTTTTTT. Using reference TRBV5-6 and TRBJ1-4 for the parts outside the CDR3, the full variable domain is DAGVTQSPTHLIKTRGQQVTLRCSPKSGHDTVSWYQQALGQGPQFIFQYYEEEERQRGNFPDRFSGHQFPNYSSELNVNALLLGDSALYLCASSSDRSSEKLFFGSGTQLSVL.

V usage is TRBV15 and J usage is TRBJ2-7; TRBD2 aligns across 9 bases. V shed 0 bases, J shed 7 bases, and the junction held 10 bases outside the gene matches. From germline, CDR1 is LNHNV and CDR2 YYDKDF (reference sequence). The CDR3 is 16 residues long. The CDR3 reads CATSRELGGRAREQYF. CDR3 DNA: TGTGCCACCAGCAGAGAACTCGGCGGGAGGGCAAGAGAGCAGTACTTC. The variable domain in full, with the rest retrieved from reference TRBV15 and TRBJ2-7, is DAMVIQNPRYQVTQFGKPVTLSCSQTLNHNVMYWYQQKSSQAPKLLFHYYDKDFNNEADTPDNFQSRRPNTSFCFLDIRSPGLGDTAMYLCATSRELGGRAREQYFGPGTRLTVT.

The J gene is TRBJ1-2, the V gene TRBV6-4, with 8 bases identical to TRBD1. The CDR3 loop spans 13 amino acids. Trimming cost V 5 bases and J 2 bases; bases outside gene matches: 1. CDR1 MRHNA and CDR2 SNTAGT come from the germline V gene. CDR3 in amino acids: CASSRDRNYGYTF. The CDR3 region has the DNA TGTGCCAGCAGTCGGGACAGGAACTATGGCTACACCTTC.

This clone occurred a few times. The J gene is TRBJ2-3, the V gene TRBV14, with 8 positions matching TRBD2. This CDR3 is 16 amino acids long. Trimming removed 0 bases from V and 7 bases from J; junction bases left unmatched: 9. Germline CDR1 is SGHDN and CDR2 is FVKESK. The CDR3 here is CASSQDRGTSENTQYF. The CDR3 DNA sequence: TGTGCCAGCAGCCAAGATCGGGGGACTAGTGAAAATACGCAGTATTTT.

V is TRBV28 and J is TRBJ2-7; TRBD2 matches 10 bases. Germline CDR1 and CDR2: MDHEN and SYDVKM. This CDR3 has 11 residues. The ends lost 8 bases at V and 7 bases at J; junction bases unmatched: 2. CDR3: CASQREGEQYF. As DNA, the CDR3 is TGTGCCAGCCAGCGGGAGGGGGAGCAGTACTTC.

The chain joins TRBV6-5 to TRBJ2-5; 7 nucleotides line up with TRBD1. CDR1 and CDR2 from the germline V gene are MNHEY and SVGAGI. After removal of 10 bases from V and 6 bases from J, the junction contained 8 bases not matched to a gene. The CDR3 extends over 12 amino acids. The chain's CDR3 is CATQLTGKTQYF. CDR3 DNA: TGTGCCACCCAACTGACAGGGAAGACCCAGTACTTC.

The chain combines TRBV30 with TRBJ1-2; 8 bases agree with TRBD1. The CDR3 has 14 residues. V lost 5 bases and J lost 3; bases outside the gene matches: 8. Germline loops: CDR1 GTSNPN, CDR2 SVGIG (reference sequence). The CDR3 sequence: CAWVTGTGYYGYTF. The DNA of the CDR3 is TGTGCCTGGGTGACCGGGACAGGATACTATGGCTACACCTTC. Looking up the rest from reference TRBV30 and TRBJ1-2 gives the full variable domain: SQTIHQWPATLVQPVGSPLSLECTVEGTSNPNLYWYRQAAGRGLQLLFYSVGIGQISSEVPQNLSASRPQDRQFILSSKKLLLSDSGFYLCAWVTGTGYYGYTFGSGTRLTVV.

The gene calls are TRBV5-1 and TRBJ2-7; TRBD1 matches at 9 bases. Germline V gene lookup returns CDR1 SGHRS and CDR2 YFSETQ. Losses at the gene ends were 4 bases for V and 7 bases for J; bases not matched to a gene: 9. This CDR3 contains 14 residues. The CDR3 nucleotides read TGCGCCAGCAGCCTGGGACAGGGAAAAGGTGAGCAGTACTTC. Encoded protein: CASSLGQGKGEQYF.

In DNA, the CDR3 is TGTGCCAGCAGCTTCCAAGCGGGAGACCGAAGCAATGAGCAGTTCTTC. This gives the protein CASSFQAGDRSNEQFF. J is TRBJ2-1 and V is TRBV7-3; 8 bases fit TRBD2. From germline, CDR1 is SGHTA and CDR2 FQGTGA. V lost 3 bases and J lost 6; bases outside the gene matches: 10. The length of the CDR3 is 16 residues. The full variable domain, its missing parts supplied by reference TRBV7-3 and TRBJ2-1, is GAGVSQTPSNKVTEKGKYVELRCDPISGHTALYWYRQSLGQGPEFLIYFQGTGAADDSGLPNDRFFAVRPEGSVSTLKIQRTERGDSAVYLCASSFQAGDRSNEQFFGPGTRLTVL.

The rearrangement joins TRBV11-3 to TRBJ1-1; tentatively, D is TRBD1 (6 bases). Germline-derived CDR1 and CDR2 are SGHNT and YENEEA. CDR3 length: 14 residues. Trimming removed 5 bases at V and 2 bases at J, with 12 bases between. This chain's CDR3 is CASSDGQTNTEAFF. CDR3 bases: TGTGCCAGCAGCGACGGACAGACCAACACTGAAGCTTTCTTT.

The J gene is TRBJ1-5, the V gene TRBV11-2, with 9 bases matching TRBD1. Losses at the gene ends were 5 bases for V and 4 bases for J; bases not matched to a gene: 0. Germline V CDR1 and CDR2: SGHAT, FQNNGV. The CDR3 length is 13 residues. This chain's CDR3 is CASSGTGNQPQHF. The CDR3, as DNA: TGTGCCAGCAGCGGGACAGGGAATCAGCCCCAGCATTTT.

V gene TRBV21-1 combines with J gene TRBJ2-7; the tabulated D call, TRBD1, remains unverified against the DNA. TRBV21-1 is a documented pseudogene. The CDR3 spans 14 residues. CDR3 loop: CASSKRDRGYEQYF. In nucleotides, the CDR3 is TGTGCCAGCAGCAAACGGGACAGGGGCTACGAGCAGTACTTC.

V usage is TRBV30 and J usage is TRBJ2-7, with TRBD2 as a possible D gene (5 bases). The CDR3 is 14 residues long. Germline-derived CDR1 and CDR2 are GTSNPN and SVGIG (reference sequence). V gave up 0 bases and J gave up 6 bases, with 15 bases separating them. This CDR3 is CAWSVIGLAGEQYF. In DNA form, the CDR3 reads TGTGCCTGGAGTGTAATCGGGCTGGCGGGCGAGCAGTACTTC. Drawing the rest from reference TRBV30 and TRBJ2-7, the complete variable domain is SQTIHQWPATLVQPVGSPLSLECTVEGTSNPNLYWYRQAAGRGLQLLFYSVGIGQISSEVPQNLSASRPQDRQFILSSKKLLLSDSGFYLCAWSVIGLAGEQYFGPGTRLTVT.

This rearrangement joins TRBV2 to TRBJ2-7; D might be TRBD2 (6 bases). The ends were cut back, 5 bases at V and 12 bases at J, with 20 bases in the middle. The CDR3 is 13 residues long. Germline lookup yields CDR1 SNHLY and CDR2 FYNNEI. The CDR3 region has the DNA TGTGCCAGCAGTCCCGACGGGACTCAAAAGGCGTACTTC. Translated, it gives CASSPDGTQKAYF.

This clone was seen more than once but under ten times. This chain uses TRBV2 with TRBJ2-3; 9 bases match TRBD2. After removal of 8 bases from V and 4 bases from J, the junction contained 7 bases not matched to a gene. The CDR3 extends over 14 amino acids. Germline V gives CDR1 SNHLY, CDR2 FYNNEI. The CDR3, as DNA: TGTGCCAGCGCCCTAGCGGGGTGGGCAGATACGCAGTATTTT. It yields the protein CASALAGWADTQYF.

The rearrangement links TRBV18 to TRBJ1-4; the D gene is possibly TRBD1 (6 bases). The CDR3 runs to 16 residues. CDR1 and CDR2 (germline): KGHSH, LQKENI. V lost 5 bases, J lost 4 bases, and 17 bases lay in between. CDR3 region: CASSLQPRGGNEKLFF. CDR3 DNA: TGTGCCAGCTCATTACAGCCCAGGGGTGGTAATGAAAAACTGTTTTTT.

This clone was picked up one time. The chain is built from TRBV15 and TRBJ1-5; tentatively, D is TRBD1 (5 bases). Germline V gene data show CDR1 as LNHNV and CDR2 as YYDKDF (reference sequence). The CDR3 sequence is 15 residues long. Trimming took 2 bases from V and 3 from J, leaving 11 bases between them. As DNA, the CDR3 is TGTGCCACCAGCAGACCTGACAGATTCAATCAGCCCCAGCATTTT. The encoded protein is CATSRPDRFNQPQHF.

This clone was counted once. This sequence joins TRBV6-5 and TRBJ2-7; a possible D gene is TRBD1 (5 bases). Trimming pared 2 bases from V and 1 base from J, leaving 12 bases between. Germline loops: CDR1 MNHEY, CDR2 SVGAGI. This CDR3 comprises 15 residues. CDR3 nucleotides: TGTGCCAGCAGTTACGAGGCAGGGCCGTCCTACGAGCAGTACTTC. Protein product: CASSYEAGPSYEQYF.

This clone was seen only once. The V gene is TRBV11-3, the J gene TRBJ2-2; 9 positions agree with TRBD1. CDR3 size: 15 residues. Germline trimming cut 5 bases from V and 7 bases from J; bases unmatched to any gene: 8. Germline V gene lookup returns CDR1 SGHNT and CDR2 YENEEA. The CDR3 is CASSPKDRGGGELFF. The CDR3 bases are TGTGCCAGCAGCCCTAAGGACAGGGGCGGCGGGGAGCTGTTTTTT.

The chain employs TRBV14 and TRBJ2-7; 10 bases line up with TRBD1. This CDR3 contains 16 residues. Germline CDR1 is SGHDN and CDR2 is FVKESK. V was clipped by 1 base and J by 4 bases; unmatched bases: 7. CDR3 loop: CASSQGDRTGGYEQYV. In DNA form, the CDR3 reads TGTGCCAGCAGCCAAGGAGACAGGACAGGGGGATACGAGCAGTACGTC.

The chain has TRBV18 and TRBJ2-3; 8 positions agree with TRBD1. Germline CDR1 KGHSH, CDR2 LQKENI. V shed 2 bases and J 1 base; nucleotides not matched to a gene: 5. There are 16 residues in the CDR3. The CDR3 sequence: CASSPYGQGGTDTQYF. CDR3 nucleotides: TGTGCCAGCTCACCATACGGACAGGGCGGCACAGATACGCAGTATTTT. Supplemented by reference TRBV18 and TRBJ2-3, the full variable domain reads NAGVMQNPRHLVRRRGQEARLRCSPMKGHSHVYWYRQLPEEGLKFMVYLQKENIIDESGMPKERFSAEFPKEGPSILRIQQVVRGDSAAYFCASSPYGQGGTDTQYFGPGTRLTVL.

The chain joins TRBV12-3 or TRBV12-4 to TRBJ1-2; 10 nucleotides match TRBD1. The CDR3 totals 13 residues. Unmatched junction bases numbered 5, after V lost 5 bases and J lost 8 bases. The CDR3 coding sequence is TGTGCCAGCAGTGGGACAGGGGTCGGAGGCTACACCTTC. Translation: CASSGTGVGGYTF.

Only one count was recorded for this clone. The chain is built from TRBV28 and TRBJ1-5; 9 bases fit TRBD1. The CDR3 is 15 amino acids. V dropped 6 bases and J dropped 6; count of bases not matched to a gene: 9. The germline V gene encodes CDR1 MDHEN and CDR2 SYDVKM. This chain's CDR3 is CASSLRGQGAQPQHF. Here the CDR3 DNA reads TGTGCCAGCAGCTTAAGGGGACAGGGAGCTCAGCCCCAGCATTTT.

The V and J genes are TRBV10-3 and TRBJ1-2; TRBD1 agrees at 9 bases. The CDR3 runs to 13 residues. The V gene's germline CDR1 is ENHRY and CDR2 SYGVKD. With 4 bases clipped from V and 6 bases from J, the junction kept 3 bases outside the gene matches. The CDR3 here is CAISGTGGDGYTF. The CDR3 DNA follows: TGTGCCATCAGTGGAACAGGGGGCGATGGCTACACCTTC.

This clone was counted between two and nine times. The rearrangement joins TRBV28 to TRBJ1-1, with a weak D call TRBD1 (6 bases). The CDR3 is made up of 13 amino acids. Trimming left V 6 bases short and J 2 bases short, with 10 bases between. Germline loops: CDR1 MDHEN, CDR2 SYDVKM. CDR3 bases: TGTGCCAGCAGCAGGGACACAAACACTGAAGCTTTCTTT. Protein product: CASSRDTNTEAFF.